This T cell receptor (beta chain) was identified in a study of shared clonotypes between healthy human individuals. The CDR3 spans 15 residues. The J segment lost 1 base and the V segment lost 1 base, leaving 0 bases of the junction unmatched. Germline V gene data show CDR1 as LNHNV and CDR2 as YYDKDF (reference sequence). Produced via immunoSEQ multiplex PCR; TCRdb's table is partial and in-frame only. The sample records roughly 680,000 clones, 72% being singletons. In this sample, this clone turned up many times. The sample carries other DNA sequences with the same CDR3. This clonotype was obtained from a woman aged 25 to 39 in good health. Material for sequencing was memory CD4+ T cells sorted from blood. Regarding subset: CD45RA-negative fraction. V usage is TRBV15 and J usage is TRBJ2-3; TRBD2 aligns across 9 bases. DNA of the CDR3: TGTGCCACCAGCAGAGGGACTAGCGGCACAGATACGCAGTATTTT. Translation: CATSRGTSGTDTQYF.